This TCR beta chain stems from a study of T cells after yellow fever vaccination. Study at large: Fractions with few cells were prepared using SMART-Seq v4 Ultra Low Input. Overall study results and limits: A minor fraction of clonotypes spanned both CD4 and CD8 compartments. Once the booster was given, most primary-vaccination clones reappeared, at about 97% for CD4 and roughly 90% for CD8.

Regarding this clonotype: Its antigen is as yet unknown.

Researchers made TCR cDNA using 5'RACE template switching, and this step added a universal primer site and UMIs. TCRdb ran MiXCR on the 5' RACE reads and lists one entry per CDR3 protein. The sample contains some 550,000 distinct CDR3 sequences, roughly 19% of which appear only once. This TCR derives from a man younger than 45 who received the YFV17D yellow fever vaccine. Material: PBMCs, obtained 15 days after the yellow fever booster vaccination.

The CDR3 sequence: CASSPYTSYEQYF. Here the CDR3 DNA reads TGTGCCAGCTCACCTTACACGTCTTACGAGCAGTACTTC. The gene calls are TRBV18 and TRBJ2-7; D uncertain. Per germline, CDR1 KGHSH and CDR2 LQKENI. Trimming pared 3 bases from V and 4 bases from J, leaving 10 bases between. The CDR3 contains 13 residues.